Listed below are T cell receptor beta chains from one sample, sequenced in a study of beta chain features in type 1 diabetes. Clones were sequenced by immunoSEQ multiplex PCR, and TCRdb holds only the in-frame ones, with some missing. This repertoire shows about 30,000 clones, around three fifths found once; its top ten account for 1.5%. The sample comprised Tregs from blood. The receptors shown here come from a woman in her late teens or twenties with type 1 diabetes. The CDR3 runs from the conserved cysteine through the conserved F or W. The order of the fields is J gene, D gene, clone size, V gene, CDR3 protein, CDR3 DNA. A D gene is named only where the DNA matches it firmly. A clone size is listed for some rows: how often the clone was seen (once, few, many), or a class if it is expanded.

>TRBJ2-1|TRBD2|few|TRBV11-2
CASSLVRLAANNEQFF
TGTGCCAGCAGCTTAGTTCGACTAGCGGCAAACAATGAGCAGTTCTTC
>TRBJ2-1|-|-|TRBV27
CASSFSGGKLLF
TGTGCCAGCAGTTTTTCTGGCGGGAAGTTACTCTTC
>TRBJ1-5|-|-|TRBV7-8
CASSLAQANSNQPQHF
TGTGCCAGCAGCTTAGCGCAGGCAAATAGCAATCAGCCCCAGCATTTT
>TRBJ2-7|-|few|TRBV5-5
CASSPRRDPALEQYF
TGTGCCAGCAGCCCACGGCGGGATCCAGCTCTCGAGCAGTACTTC
>TRBJ2-1|TRBD2|-|TRBV6-6
CASSSPASGSYNEQFF
TGTGCCAGCAGTTCCCCTGCTAGCGGCTCCTACAATGAGCAGTTCTTC
>TRBJ2-3|-|-|TRBV2
CASSPWGLSTDTQYF
TGTGCCAGCTCGCCGTGGGGCCTAAGCACAGATACGCAGTATTTT
>TRBJ1-1|-|-|TRBV19
CASSISGAGVVTEAFF
TGTGCCAGTAGTATAAGTGGGGCGGGGGTGGTTACTGAAGCTTTCTTT
>TRBJ2-7|TRBD2|-|TRBV11-2
CASSFPAGAYEQYF
TGTGCCAGCAGCTTCCCCGCGGGAGCCTACGAGCAGTACTTC
>TRBJ2-2|-|-|TRBV9
CASSVKISTPRAGELFF
TGTGCCAGCAGCGTAAAAATCAGCACTCCCAGGGCCGGGGAGCTGTTTTTT
>TRBJ2-7|-|-|TRBV27
CASSLRQSYHYEQYF
TGTGCCAGCAGTCTCCGACAGTCTTACCACTACGAGCAGTACTTC
>TRBJ2-1|TRBD2|-|TRBV10-2
CASRRLAGGQGNEQFF
TGCGCCAGCAGAAGACTAGCGGGAGGTCAGGGGAATGAGCAGTTCTTC
>TRBJ2-2|-|-|TRBV2
CASSEGYSSTGELFF
TGTGCCAGCAGTGAAGGGTATAGCTCCACCGGGGAGCTGTTTTTT
>TRBJ1-1|TRBD1|few|TRBV19
CASSTNGQGNTEAFF
TGTGCCAGTAGTACGAACGGACAGGGGAACACTGAAGCTTTCTTT
>TRBJ2-1|-|-|TRBV2
CASSELEEAGEQFF
TGTGCCAGCAGTGAACTGGAGGAGGCCGGTGAGCAGTTCTTC
>TRBJ1-4|TRBD1|-|TRBV25-1
CASSVSTGGAGEKLFF
TGTGCCAGCAGTGTCTCTACAGGGGGCGCGGGTGAAAAACTGTTTTTT
>TRBJ2-1|TRBD1|-|TRBV4-3
CASSQDWDRYNEQFF
TGCGCCAGCAGCCAAGATTGGGACAGATACAATGAGCAGTTCTTC
>TRBJ2-6|-|-|TRBV9
CASSVEGRGSGANVLTF
TGTGCCAGCAGCGTAGAGGGCAGGGGTTCTGGGGCCAACGTCCTGACTTTC
>TRBJ2-1|TRBD2|-|TRBV2
CASRTSANEQFF
TGTGCCAGCAGGACTAGCGCGAATGAGCAGTTCTTC
>TRBJ2-1|-|-|TRBV11-2
CASSLGQGLGANEQFF
TGTGCCAGCAGCTTAGGCCAGGGACTCGGGGCCAATGAGCAGTTCTTC
>TRBJ1-1|TRBD1|-|TRBV6-5
CASRGTGWVTEAFF
TGTGCCAGCAGGGGGACAGGGTGGGTCACTGAAGCTTTCTTT
>TRBJ2-7|-|-|TRBV28
CASSYPVDSPSYEQYF
TGTGCCAGCAGTTATCCGGTGGACAGCCCCTCCTACGAGCAGTACTTC
>TRBJ2-1|TRBD2|-|TRBV6-5
CASSARTGGWEQFF
TGTGCCAGCAGTGCCCGAACCGGGGGGTGGGAGCAGTTCTTC
>TRBJ2-1|TRBD1|once|TRBV6-5
CASRRQGSDEQFF
TGTGCCAGCAGACGACAGGGGAGTGATGAGCAGTTCTTC
>TRBJ2-3|-|-|TRBV19
CASSPMGSADTQYF
TGTGCCAGTAGCCCGATGGGGAGCGCAGATACGCAGTATTTT
>TRBJ2-3|TRBD2|few|TRBV29-1
CSGGRLADADTQYF
TGCAGCGGGGGGAGACTAGCGGACGCAGATACGCAGTATTTT
>TRBJ1-2|-|-|TRBV7-9
CASSPRQGRGYGYTF
TGTGCCAGCAGCCCCCGTCAGGGGAGGGGATATGGCTACACCTTC
>TRBJ2-1|-|few|TRBV6-5
CASRRQHNEQFF
TGTGCCAGCAGACGACAGCACAATGAGCAGTTCTTC
>TRBJ2-5|TRBD1|-|TRBV6-5
CASSRTGTLVETQYF
TGTGCCAGCAGCCGGACAGGGACCCTGGTGGAGACCCAGTACTTC
>TRBJ1-5|-|-|TRBV28
CASSLRPRAGNQPQHF
TGTGCCAGCAGTTTACGGCCCAGAGCGGGCAATCAGCCCCAGCATTTT
>TRBJ2-3|TRBD1|-|TRBV28
CASSFPRGQGGDTQYF
TGTGCCAGCAGTTTCCCCAGGGGGCAAGGGGGAGATACGCAGTATTTT
>TRBJ1-2|-|few|TRBV30
CAWSVLTRAPIYGYTF
TGTGCCTGGAGTGTACTGACCAGGGCGCCGATTTATGGCTACACCTTC
>TRBJ1-1|TRBD1|once|TRBV19
CASSTRQGVDTEAFF
TGTGCCAGTAGTACCCGACAGGGGGTGGACACTGAAGCTTTCTTT
>TRBJ2-5|TRBD1|-|TRBV18
CASSPRPGTGVETQYF
TGTGCCAGCTCACCCCGTCCGGGGACAGGAGTAGAGACCCAGTACTTC
>TRBJ2-2|TRBD2|-|TRBV28
CASSPPGLAGVTGELFF
TGTGCCAGCAGTCCGCCGGGACTAGCGGGAGTAACCGGGGAGCTGTTTTTT
>TRBJ1-2|TRBD1|-|TRBV5-1
CASSLEGQGSHGYTF
TGCGCCAGCAGCTTGGAGGGACAGGGGAGCCATGGCTACACCTTC
>TRBJ2-2|-|-|TRBV4-3
CASSQERGGGELFF
TGCGCCAGCAGCCAAGAGAGAGGGGGCGGGGAGCTGTTTTTT
>TRBJ2-1|-|-|TRBV30
CAWSPVGRREQFF
TGTGCCTGGAGTCCAGTCGGGAGACGTGAGCAGTTCTTC
>TRBJ2-6|TRBD1|few|TRBV2
CASRRWGQGFSGANVLTF
TGTGCCAGCAGAAGGTGGGGACAGGGCTTCTCTGGGGCCAACGTCCTGACTTTC
>TRBJ2-3|TRBD2|-|TRBV27
CASTRTRTSGSSGTDTQYF
TGTGCCAGCACTCGGACACGGACTAGCGGGAGCTCCGGCACAGATACGCAGTATTTT
>TRBJ2-3|TRBD2|-|TRBV18
CASSPLAGGTDTQYF
TGTGCCAGCTCACCACTAGCGGGAGGCACAGATACGCAGTATTTT
>TRBJ1-2|TRBD1|few|TRBV19
CASQGAVGYGYTF
TGTGCCAGCCAGGGGGCGGTGGGCTATGGCTACACCTTC
>TRBJ2-1|-|few|TRBV29-1
CSVLQGSSYNEQFF
TGCAGCGTACTACAGGGTAGCTCCTACAATGAGCAGTTCTTC
>TRBJ2-1|TRBD2|few|TRBV18
CASSPAAERGEQFF
TGTGCCAGCTCACCAGCGGCGGAGCGGGGCGAGCAGTTCTTC
>TRBJ1-2|-|-|TRBV30
CAWSPLETGTYGYTF
TGTGCCTGGAGTCCCCTCGAAACAGGGACCTATGGCTACACCTTC
>TRBJ2-3|-|-|TRBV7-6
CASSLQTWSTDTQYF
TGTGCCAGCAGCTTACAGACATGGAGCACAGATACGCAGTATTTT
>TRBJ2-3|-|-|TRBV2
CASMASRDTQYF
TGTGCCAGCATGGCTAGCAGAGATACGCAGTATTTT
>TRBJ2-4|TRBD2|-|TRBV7-2
CASSPSGGNIQYF
TGTGCCAGCAGCCCTAGCGGGGGGAACATTCAGTACTTC
>TRBJ2-7|TRBD2|-|TRBV28
CASSSLAGGVYEQYF
TGTGCCAGCAGCTCACTAGCGGGAGGGGTATACGAGCAGTACTTC
>TRBJ1-1|TRBD1|-|TRBV5-1
CASSSGQGSWAEAFF
TGCGCCAGCAGCTCCGGACAGGGGTCCTGGGCTGAAGCTTTCTTT
>TRBJ2-7|-|-|TRBV20-1
CSASGSYEQYF
TGCAGTGCTAGCGGCTCCTACGAGCAGTACTTC
>TRBJ1-1|-|few|TRBV30
CAWRGFGGNTEAFF
TGTGCCTGGAGGGGGTTCGGAGGAAACACTGAAGCTTTCTTT
>TRBJ2-7|-|-|TRBV6-1
CASSVGRGHYEQYF
TGTGCCAGCAGTGTTGGTAGGGGCCACTACGAGCAGTACTTC
>TRBJ2-7|-|-|TRBV7-9
CASSLEVGAAVEQYF
TGTGCCAGCAGCTTAGAAGTCGGTGCCGCGGTAGAGCAGTACTTC
>TRBJ2-6|-|few|TRBV7-2
CASGVSGANVLTF
TGTGCCAGCGGAGTCTCTGGGGCCAACGTCCTGACTTTC
>TRBJ2-5|TRBD2|-|TRBV19
CASRAGGETQYF
TGTGCCAGTAGGGCGGGAGGCGAGACCCAGTACTTC
>TRBJ2-7|TRBD2|-|TRBV7-9
CASSSGGFYEQYF
TGTGCCAGCAGCTCGGGGGGTTTCTACGAGCAGTACTTC
>TRBJ2-3|-|-|TRBV6-6
CASSPTGHRTDTQYF
TGTGCCAGCAGCCCCACAGGGCACCGCACAGATACGCAGTATTTT
>TRBJ2-3|TRBD2|few|TRBV7-8
CASSSGLAGVADTQYF
TGTGCCAGCAGCTCCGGACTAGCGGGAGTGGCAGATACGCAGTATTTT